The T cell receptor (beta chain) under discussion was sequenced for a study of cytomegalovirus exposure and HLA in healthy donors. General observations from the study: Most sequenced TCRs were rare (though some public TCRs occurred in many donors).

In the PCR, 60 Vbeta and 13 Jbeta primers were used. Here immunoSEQ multiplex PCR was the method, and the copy in TCRdb shows in-frame clones only, minus some. The sample data list approximately 110,000 clones. In the case of this clone: What it recognizes is unknown.

The receptor was derived from a man aged 18 to 29 in good health and CMV-seronegative. Sequencing was carried out using PBMCs.

The CDR3 DNA is TGTGCCACCGAGAGAGGGGGCTCTGGAAACACCATATATTTT. Translating gives CATERGGSGNTIYF. The chain is built from TRBV19 and TRBJ1-3; maybe TRBD1 (6 bases). Trimming left V 10 bases short and J 0 bases short, with 13 bases between. The germline gives CDR1 LNHDA, CDR2 SQIVND (reference sequence). The CDR3 sequence is 14 residues long.